The 10 T cell receptor beta chains presented below share a single source sample, sequenced in a study of shared clonotypes between healthy human individuals. Assay: immunoSEQ multiplex PCR; the TCRdb copy retains only in-frame clones and omits some. Of about 1.5 million clones in the sample, approximately 98% are singletons; the top ten hold 0.4% to 0.55%. The sequenced material came from naive CD4+ T cells sorted from blood. Specified subset: CD45RA+ positively selected. Every receptor here comes from a man aged 25-45 years in good health.

J is TRBJ1-1 and V is TRBV10-3; unclear D gene. The V end was cut by 0 bases, the J end by 7 bases, with 9 bases between. CDR3 length: 13 residues. Germline assignment: CDR1 ENHRY and CDR2 SYGVKD. CDR3 nucleotides: TGTGCCATCAGTGAGTCGTCTCTGAGTGAAGCTTTCTTT. Translation gives CAISESSLSEAFF.

This chain joins TRBV7-7 and TRBJ2-2; 8 bases are shared with TRBD1. Germline lookup yields CDR1 SSHAT and CDR2 FNYEAQ (reference sequence). V trimming: 5 bases; J trimming: 1 base; junction bases outside the gene matches: 3. This CDR3 spans 15 amino acids. The CDR3 loop reads CASSRDRGNTGELFF. In DNA, the CDR3 is TGTGCCAGCAGCCGAGACAGGGGGAACACCGGGGAGCTGTTTTTT.

The table lists this clone with a count of one. This rearrangement joins TRBV10-3 to TRBJ1-4, with 9 bases fitting TRBD1. The CDR3 consists of 13 residues. Germline V gene lookup returns CDR1 ENHRY and CDR2 SYGVKD. J lost 8 bases, V lost 6 bases, and 4 bases had no gene match. The CDR3 loop is CAISGTGLEKLFF. The CDR3 DNA reads TGTGCCATCAGCGGGACAGGGTTGGAAAAACTGTTTTTT.

The chain couples TRBV2 to TRBJ2-6; no clear D. Trimming pared 6 bases from V and 2 bases from J, leaving 8 bases between. This CDR3 has 14 amino acids. Germline CDR1 reads SNHLY; CDR2 reads FYNNEI. This CDR3 is CASRSNTGANVLTF. In DNA, the CDR3 is TGTGCCAGCAGGAGTAACACTGGGGCCAACGTCCTGACTTTC.

The rearrangement joins TRBV9 to TRBJ2-3, with D tentatively TRBD1 (6 bases). Trimming removed 3 bases at V and 1 base at J, with 9 bases between. Germline CDR1 reads SGDLS; CDR2 reads YYNGEE. CDR3 size: 14 residues. The DNA for the CDR3 is TGTGCCAGCAGCGAGGGACAAGGCACAGATACGCAGTATTTT. Translated: CASSEGQGTDTQYF.

This chain links TRBV7-2 with TRBJ1-5; 10 nucleotides line up with TRBD1. Unmatched junction bases numbered 3, after V lost 5 bases and J lost 2 bases. CDR1 is SGHTA, CDR2 FQGNSA, per germline. This CDR3 has 15 residues. The CDR3 nucleotides are TGTGCCAGCAGCCCGACAGGGGGCCGCAATCAGCCCCAGCATTTT. It yields the protein CASSPTGGRNQPQHF.

V gene TRBV7-7 combines with J gene TRBJ2-7; the D is unclear. V lost 2 bases to trimming and J lost 3 bases, with 8 bases between them. Looked up from germline, CDR1 is SSHAT and CDR2 is FNYEAQ (reference sequence). The CDR3 covers 13 residues. Here the CDR3 DNA reads TGTGCCAGCAGCTTATTACGGAACTACGAGCAGTACTTC. Its translation: CASSLLRNYEQYF.

This chain uses TRBV27 with TRBJ1-3, with D unclear. Germline assignment: CDR1 MNHEY and CDR2 SMNVEV (reference sequence). V was cut by 5 bases and J by 0 bases, with 5 bases left in between. The length of the CDR3 is 13 residues. CDR3 amino acids: CASSLSSGNTIYF. The CDR3 coding sequence is TGTGCCAGCAGTCTCAGCTCTGGAAACACCATATATTTT.

The chain carries TRBV6-5 and TRBJ1-5; no reliable D call. Germline V gene data show CDR1 as MNHEY and CDR2 as SVGAGI. The CDR3 totals 13 residues. Trimming took 5 bases from V and 3 from J, leaving 8 bases between them. The CDR3 spells CASSPLHNQPQHF. The CDR3, as DNA: TGTGCCAGCAGTCCCTTGCACAATCAGCCCCAGCATTTT.

The rearrangement uses TRBV18 and TRBJ2-5, with D hard to call. CDR1 and CDR2 (germline): KGHSH, LQKENI. The V end was cut by 2 bases, the J end by 5 bases, with 6 bases between. The CDR3 is 12 amino acids. The CDR3 reads CASSPDFETQYF. CDR3 DNA: TGTGCCAGCTCACCAGATTTTGAGACCCAGTACTTC.